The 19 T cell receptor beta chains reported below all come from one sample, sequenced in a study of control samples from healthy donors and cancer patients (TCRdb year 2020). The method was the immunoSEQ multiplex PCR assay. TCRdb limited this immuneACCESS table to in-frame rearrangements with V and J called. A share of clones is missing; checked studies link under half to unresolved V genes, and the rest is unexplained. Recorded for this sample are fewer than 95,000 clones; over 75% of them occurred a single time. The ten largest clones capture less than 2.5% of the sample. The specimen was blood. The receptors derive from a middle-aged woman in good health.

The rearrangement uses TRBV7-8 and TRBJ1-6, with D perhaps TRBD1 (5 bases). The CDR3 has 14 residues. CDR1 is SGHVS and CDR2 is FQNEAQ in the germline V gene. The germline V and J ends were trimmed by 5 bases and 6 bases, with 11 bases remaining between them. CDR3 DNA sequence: TGTGCCAGCAGCCAGGAAGGGGCTAATTCACCCCTCCACTTT. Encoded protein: CASSQEGANSPLHF.

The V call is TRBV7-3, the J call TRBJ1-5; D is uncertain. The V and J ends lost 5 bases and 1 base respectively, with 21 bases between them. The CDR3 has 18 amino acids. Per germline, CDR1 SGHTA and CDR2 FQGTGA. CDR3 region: CASSKGLRSGVSNQPQHF. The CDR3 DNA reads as TGTGCCAGCAGCAAAGGTTTAAGGTCAGGAGTAAGCAATCAGCCCCAGCATTTT.

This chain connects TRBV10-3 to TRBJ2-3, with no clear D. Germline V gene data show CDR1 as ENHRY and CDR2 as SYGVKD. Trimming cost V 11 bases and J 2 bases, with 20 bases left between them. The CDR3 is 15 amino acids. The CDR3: CASSSKVADTDTQYF. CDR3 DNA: TGTGCCTCCTCCTCGAAGGTGGCGGACACAGATACGCAGTATTTT.

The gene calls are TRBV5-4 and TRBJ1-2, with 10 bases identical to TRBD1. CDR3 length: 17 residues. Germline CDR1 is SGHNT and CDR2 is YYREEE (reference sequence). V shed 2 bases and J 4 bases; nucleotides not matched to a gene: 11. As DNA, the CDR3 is TGTGCCAGCAGCTTCGAAGGACAGGGGGAATTGAGCTATGGCTACACCTTC. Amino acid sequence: CASSFEGQGELSYGYTF.

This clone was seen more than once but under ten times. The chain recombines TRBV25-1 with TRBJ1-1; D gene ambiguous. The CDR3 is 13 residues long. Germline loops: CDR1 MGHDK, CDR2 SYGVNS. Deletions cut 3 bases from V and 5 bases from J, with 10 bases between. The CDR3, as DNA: TGTGCCAGCAGTGATCACGGACGGACTGAAGCTTTCTTT. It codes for CASSDHGRTEAFF.

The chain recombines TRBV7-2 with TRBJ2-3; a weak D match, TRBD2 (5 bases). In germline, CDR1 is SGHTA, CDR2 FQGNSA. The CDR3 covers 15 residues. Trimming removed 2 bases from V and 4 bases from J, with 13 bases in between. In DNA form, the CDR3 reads TGTGCCAGCAGCTTAAGTAGCGTGATCGCAGATACGCAGTATTTT. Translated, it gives CASSLSSVIADTQYF. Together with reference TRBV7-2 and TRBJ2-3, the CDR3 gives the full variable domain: GAGVSQSPSNKVTEKGKDVELRCDPISGHTALYWYRQSLGQGLEFLIYFQGNSAPDKSGLPSDRFSAERTGGSVSTLTIQRTQQEDSAVYLCASSLSSVIADTQYFGPGTRLTVL.

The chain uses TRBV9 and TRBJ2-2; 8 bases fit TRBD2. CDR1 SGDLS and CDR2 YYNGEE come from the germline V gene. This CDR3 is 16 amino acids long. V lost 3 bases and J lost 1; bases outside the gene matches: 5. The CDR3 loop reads CASSAFSGVNTGELFF. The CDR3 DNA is TGTGCCAGCAGCGCCTTTAGCGGGGTGAACACCGGGGAGCTGTTTTTT. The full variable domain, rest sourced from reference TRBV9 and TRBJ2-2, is DSGVTQTPKHLITATGQRVTLRCSPRSGDLSVYWYQQSLDQGLQFLIQYYNGEERAKGNILERFSAQQFPDLHSELNLSSLELGDSALYFCASSAFSGVNTGELFFGEGSRLTVL.

The CDR3 is CSARVREAFF. CDR3 bases: TGCAGTGCTAGAGTAAGAGAAGCTTTCTTT. The V call is TRBV20-1, the J call TRBJ1-1; D is uncertain. V was trimmed by 1 base and J by 8 bases, leaving 5 bases between them. The CDR3 is 10 amino acids. Germline CDR1 is DFQATT and CDR2 is SNEGSKA (reference sequence).

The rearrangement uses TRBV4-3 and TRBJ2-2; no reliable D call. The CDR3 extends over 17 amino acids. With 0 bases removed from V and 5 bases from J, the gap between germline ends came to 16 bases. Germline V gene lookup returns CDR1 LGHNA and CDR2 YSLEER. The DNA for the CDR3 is TGCGCCAGCAGCCAAGATGGGATAAGGGTTGGGACCGGGGAGCTGTTTTTT. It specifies CASSQDGIRVGTGELFF.

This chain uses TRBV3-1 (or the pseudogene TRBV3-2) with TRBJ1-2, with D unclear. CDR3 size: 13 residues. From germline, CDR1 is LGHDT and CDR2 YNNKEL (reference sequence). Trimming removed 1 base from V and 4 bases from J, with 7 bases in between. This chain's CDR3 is CASSQVGSYGYTF. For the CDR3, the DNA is TGTGCCAGCAGCCAAGTAGGCAGCTATGGCTACACCTTC.

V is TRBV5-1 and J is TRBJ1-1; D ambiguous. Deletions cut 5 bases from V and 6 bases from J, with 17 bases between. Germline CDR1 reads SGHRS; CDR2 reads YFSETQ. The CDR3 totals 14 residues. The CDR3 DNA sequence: TGCGCCAGCAGACGGGAACTCCGAGATCCTGAAGCTTTCTTT. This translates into CASRRELRDPEAFF.

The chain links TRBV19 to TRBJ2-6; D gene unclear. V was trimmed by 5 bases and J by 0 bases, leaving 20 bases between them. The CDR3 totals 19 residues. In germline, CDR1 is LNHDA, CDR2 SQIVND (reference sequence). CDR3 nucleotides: TGTGCCAGTAGTCCCGGATCTTCCAGCCTAATCTCTGGGGCCAACGTCCTGACTTTC. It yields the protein CASSPGSSSLISGANVLTF.

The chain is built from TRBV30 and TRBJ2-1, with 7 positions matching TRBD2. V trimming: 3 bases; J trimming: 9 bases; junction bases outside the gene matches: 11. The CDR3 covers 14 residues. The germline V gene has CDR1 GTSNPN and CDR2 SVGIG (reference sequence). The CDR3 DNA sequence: TGTGCCTGGAGGAGCCGAAGCGGGGTGGGTGAGCAGTTCTTC. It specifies CAWRSRSGVGEQFF.

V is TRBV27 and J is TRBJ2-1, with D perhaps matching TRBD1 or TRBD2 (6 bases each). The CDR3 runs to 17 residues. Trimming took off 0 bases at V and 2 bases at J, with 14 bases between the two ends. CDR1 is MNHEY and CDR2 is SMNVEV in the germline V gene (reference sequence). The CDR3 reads CASSLSGGSSPYNEQFF. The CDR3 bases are TGTGCCAGCAGTTTATCGGGGGGCAGTTCCCCCTACAATGAGCAGTTCTTC.

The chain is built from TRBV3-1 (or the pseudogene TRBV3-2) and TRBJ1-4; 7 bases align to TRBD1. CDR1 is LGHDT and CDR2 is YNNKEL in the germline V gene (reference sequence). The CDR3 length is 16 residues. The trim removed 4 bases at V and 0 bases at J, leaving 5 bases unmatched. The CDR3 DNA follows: TGTGCCAGCAGCCGGTACAGGGGCGCAACTAATGAAAAACTGTTTTTT. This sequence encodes CASSRYRGATNEKLFF.

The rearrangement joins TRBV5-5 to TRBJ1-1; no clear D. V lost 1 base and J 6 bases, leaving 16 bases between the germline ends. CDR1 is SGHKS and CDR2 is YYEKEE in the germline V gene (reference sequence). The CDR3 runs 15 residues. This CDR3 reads CASSLFPQSVSEAFF. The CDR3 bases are TGTGCCAGCAGCTTGTTTCCTCAATCAGTATCTGAAGCTTTCTTT.

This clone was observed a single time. The CDR3 reads CASSQPGQVDGYTF. The CDR3 DNA reads as TGTGCCAGCAGCCAACCGGGACAGGTTGATGGCTACACCTTC. The chain links TRBV14 to TRBJ1-2, with 8 nucleotides matching TRBD1. J gave up 6 bases and V 2 bases, and 5 bases lay outside the gene matches. This CDR3 region has 14 residues. The germline gives CDR1 SGHDN, CDR2 FVKESK.

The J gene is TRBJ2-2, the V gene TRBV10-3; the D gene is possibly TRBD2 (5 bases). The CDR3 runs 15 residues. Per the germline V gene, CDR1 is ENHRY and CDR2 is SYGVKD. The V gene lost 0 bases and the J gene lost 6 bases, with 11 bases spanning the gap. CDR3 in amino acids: CAISESDTRAGELFF. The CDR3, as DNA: TGTGCCATCAGTGAGTCCGACACTAGGGCCGGGGAGCTGTTTTTT.

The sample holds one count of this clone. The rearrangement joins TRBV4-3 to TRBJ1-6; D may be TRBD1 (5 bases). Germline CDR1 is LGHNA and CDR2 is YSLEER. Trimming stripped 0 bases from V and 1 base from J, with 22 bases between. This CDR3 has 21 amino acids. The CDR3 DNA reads TGCGCCAGCAGCCAAGACTTAGACCAATCGACAGTGGGGTCCTATAATTCACCCCTCCACTTT. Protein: CASSQDLDQSTVGSYNSPLHF.